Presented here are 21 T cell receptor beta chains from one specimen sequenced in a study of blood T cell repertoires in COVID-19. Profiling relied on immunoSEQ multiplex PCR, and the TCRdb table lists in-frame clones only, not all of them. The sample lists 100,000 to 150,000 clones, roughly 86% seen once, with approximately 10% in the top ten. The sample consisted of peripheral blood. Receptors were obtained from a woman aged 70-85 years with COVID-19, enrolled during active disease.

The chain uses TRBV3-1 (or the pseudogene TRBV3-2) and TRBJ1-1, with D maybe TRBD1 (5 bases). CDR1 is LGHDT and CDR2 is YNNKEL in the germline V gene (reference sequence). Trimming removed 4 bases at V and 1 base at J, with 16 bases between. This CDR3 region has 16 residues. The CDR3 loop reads CASSPHQSGGNTEAFF. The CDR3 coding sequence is TGTGCCAGCAGCCCGCACCAGTCCGGGGGGAACACTGAAGCTTTCTTT.

CDR3 amino acids: CASSLVLAGVGNEQFF. The CDR3 DNA follows: TGTGCCAGCAGCTTAGTACTAGCGGGGGTGGGGAATGAGCAGTTCTTC. V usage is TRBV11-2 and J usage is TRBJ2-1, with 11 bases fitting TRBD2. The CDR3 is 16 amino acids. The germline V gene encodes CDR1 SGHAT and CDR2 FQNNGV. J lost 7 bases, V lost 1 base, and 6 bases had no gene match.

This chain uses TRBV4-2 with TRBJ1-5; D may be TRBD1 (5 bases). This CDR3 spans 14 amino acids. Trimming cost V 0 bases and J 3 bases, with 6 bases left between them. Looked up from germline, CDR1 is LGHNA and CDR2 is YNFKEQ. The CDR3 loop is CASSQETDNQPQHF. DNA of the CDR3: TGTGCCAGCAGCCAAGAGACAGACAATCAGCCCCAGCATTTT.

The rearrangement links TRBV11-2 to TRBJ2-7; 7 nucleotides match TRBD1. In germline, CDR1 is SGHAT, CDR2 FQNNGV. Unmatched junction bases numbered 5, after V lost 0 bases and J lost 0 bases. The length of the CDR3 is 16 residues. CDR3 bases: TGTGCCAGCAGCTTAGAGGGGACAGTGAGCTCCTACGAGCAGTACTTC. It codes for CASSLEGTVSSYEQYF. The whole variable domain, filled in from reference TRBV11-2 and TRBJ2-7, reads EAGVAQSPRYKIIEKRQSVAFWCNPISGHATLYWYQQILGQGPKLLIQFQNNGVVDDSQLPKDRFSAERLKGVDSTLKIQPAKLEDSAVYLCASSLEGTVSSYEQYFGPGTRLTVT.

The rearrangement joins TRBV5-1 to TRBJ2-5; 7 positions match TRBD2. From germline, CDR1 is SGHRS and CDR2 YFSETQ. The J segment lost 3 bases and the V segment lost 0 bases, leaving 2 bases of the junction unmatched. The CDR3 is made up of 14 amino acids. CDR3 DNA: TGCGCCAGCAGCTTGGGGACTAGAAAAGAGACCCAGTACTTC. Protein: CASSLGTRKETQYF.

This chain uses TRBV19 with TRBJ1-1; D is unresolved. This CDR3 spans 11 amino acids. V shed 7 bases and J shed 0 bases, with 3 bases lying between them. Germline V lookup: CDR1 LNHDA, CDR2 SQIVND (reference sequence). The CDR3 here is CASNMNTEAFF. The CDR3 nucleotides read TGTGCCAGTAATATGAACACTGAAGCTTTCTTT.

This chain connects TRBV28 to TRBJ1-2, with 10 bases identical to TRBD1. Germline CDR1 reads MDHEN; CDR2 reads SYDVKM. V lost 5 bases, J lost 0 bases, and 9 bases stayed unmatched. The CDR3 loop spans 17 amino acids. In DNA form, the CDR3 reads TGTGCCAGCAGTATACCCGACAGGGGGCTTACTAACTATGGCTACACCTTC. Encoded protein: CASSIPDRGLTNYGYTF.

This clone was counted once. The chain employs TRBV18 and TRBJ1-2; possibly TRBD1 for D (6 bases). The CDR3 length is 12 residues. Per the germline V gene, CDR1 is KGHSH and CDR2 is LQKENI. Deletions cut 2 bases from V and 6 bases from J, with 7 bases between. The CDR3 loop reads CASSPAGDGYTF. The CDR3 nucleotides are TGTGCCAGCTCACCAGCAGGGGATGGCTACACCTTC. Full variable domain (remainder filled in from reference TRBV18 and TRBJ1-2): NAGVMQNPRHLVRRRGQEARLRCSPMKGHSHVYWYRQLPEEGLKFMVYLQKENIIDESGMPKERFSAEFPKEGPSILRIQQVVRGDSAAYFCASSPAGDGYTFGSGTRLTVV.

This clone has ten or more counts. The CDR3 sequence is CASSTSGLAGGNEQFF. The CDR3 DNA is TGTGCCAGTAGTACCTCGGGACTAGCGGGGGGCAATGAGCAGTTCTTC. V usage is TRBV19 and J usage is TRBJ2-1, with TRBD2 matching over 15 bases. The CDR3 sequence is 16 residues long. Germline V gene lookup returns CDR1 LNHDA and CDR2 SQIVND (reference sequence). Unmatched junction bases numbered 4, after V lost 4 bases and J lost 6 bases.

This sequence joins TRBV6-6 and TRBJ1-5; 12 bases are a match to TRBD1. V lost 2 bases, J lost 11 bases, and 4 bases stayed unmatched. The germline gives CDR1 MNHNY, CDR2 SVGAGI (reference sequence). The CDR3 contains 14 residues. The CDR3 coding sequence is TGTGCCAGCAGTTACGAGGGACAGGGGGCGACCCAGCATTTT. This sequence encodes CASSYEGQGATQHF.

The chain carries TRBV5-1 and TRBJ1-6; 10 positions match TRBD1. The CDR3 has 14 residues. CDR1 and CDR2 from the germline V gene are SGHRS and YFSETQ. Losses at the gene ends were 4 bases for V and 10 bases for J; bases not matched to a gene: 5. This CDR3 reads CASSRDRGSSPLHF. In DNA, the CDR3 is TGCGCCAGCAGCCGGGACAGGGGCTCGTCACCCCTCCACTTT.

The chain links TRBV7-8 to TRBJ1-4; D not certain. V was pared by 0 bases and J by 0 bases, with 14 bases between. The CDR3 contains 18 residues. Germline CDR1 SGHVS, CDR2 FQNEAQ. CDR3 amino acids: CASSLAYREAPTNEKLFF. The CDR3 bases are TGTGCCAGCAGCTTAGCTTATCGGGAGGCCCCAACTAATGAAAAACTGTTTTTT.

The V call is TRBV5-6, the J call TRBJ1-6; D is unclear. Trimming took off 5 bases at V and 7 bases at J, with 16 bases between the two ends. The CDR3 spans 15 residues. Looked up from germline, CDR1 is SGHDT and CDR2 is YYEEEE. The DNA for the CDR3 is TGTGCCAGCAGGCTAGAGGTAGGAGAAAATTCACCCCTCCACTTT. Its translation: CASRLEVGENSPLHF. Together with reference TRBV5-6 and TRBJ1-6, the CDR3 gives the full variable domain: DAGVTQSPTHLIKTRGQQVTLRCSPKSGHDTVSWYQQALGQGPQFIFQYYEEEERQRGNFPDRFSGHQFPNYSSELNVNALLLGDSALYLCASRLEVGENSPLHFGNGTRLTVT.

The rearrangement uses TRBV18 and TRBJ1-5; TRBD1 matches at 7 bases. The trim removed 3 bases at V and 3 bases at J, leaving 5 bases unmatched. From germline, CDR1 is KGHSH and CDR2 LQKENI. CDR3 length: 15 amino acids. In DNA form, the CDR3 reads TGTGCCAGCTCACCGCCAACAGGGGCCAATCAGCCCCAGCATTTT. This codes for CASSPPTGANQPQHF.

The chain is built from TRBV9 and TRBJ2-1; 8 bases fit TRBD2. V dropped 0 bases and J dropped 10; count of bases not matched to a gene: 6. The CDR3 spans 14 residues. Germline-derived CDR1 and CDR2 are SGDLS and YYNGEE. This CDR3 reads CASSVGWRGDEQFF. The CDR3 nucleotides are TGTGCCAGCAGCGTAGGGTGGCGGGGGGACGAGCAGTTCTTC.

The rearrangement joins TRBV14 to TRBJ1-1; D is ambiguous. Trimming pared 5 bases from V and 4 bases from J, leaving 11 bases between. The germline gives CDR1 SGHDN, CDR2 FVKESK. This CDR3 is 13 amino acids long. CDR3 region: CASSVGLGTEAFF. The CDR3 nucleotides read TGTGCCAGCAGCGTCGGGTTGGGCACTGAAGCTTTCTTT.

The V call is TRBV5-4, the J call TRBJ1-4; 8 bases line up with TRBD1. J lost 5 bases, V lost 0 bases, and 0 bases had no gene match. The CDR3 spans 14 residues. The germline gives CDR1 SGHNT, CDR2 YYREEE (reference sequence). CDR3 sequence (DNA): TGTGCCAGCAGCTTGGACAGGGGGAATGAAAAACTGTTTTTT. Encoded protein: CASSLDRGNEKLFF.

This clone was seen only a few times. CDR3 DNA: TGTGCCAGCAGTTACGGGTCCCCCGCGGTTGGGGAAAAACTGTTTTTT. Residues: CASSYGSPAVGEKLFF. The chain uses TRBV6-2 or TRBV6-3 and TRBJ1-4; D remains unclear. CDR3 length: 16 amino acids. Germline-derived CDR1 and CDR2 are MNHEY and SVGEGT. Trimming left V 2 bases short and J 8 bases short, with 18 bases between.

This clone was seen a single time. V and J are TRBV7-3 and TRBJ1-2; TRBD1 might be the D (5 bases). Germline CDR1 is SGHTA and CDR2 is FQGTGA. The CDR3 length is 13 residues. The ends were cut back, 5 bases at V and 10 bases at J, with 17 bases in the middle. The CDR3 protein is CASSLTPKGDYTF. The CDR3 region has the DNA TGTGCCAGCAGCCTCACCCCGAAAGGGGACTACACCTTC.

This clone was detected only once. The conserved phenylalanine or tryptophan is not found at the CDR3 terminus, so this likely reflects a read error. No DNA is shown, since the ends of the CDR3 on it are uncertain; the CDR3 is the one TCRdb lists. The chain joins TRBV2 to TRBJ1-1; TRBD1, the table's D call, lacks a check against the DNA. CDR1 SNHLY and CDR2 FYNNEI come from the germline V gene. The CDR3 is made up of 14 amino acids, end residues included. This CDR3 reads CASTLLRQGEGKGI.

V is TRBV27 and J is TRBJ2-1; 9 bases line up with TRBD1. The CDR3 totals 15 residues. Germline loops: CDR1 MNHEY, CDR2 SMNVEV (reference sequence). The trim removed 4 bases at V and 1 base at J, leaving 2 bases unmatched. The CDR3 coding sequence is TGTGCCAGCAGTTGGGACAGGGCGTCCTACAATGAGCAGTTCTTC. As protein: CASSWDRASYNEQFF.